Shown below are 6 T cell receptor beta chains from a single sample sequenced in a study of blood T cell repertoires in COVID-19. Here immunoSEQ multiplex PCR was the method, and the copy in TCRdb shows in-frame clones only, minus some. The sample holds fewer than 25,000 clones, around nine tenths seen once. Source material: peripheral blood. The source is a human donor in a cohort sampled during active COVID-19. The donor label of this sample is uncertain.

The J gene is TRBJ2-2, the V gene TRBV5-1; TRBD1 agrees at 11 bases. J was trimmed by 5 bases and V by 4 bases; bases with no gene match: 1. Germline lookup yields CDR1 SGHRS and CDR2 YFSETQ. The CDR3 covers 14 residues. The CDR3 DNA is TGCGCCAGCAGCCGGGACAGGGGGACCGGGGAGCTGTTTTTT. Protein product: CASSRDRGTGELFF. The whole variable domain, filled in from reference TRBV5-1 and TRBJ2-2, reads KAGVTQTPRYLIKTRGQQVTLSCSPISGHRSVSWYQQTPGQGLQFLFEYFSETQRNKGNFPGRFSGRQFSNSRSEMNVSTLELGDSALYLCASSRDRGTGELFFGEGSRLTVL.

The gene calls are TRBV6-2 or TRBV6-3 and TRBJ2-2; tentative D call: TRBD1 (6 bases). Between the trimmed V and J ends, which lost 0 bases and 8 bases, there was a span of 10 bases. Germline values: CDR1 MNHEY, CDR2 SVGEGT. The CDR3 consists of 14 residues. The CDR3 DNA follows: TGTGCCAGCAGTTACTCCGGGACAACTGGGGAGCTGTTTTTT. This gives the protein CASSYSGTTGELFF.

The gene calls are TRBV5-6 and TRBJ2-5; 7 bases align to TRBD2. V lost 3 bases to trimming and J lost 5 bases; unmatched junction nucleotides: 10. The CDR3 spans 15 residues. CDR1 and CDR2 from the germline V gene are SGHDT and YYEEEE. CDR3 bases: TGTGCCAGCAGCTATTCCGAGCGGGATATGGAGACCCAGTACTTC. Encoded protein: CASSYSERDMETQYF.

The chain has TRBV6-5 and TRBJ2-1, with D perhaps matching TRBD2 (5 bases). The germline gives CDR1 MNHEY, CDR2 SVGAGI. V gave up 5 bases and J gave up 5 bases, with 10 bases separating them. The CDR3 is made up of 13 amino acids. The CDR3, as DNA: TGTGCCAGCAGTATTATTAGCGACAATGAGCAGTTCTTC. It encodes CASSIISDNEQFF.

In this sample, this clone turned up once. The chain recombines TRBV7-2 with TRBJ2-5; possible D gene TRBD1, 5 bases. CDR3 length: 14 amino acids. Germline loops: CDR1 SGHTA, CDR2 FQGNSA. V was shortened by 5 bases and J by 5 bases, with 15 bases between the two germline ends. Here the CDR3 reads CASSQRQLRETQYF. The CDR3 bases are TGTGCCAGCAGCCAGAGACAGCTCCGCGAGACCCAGTACTTC.

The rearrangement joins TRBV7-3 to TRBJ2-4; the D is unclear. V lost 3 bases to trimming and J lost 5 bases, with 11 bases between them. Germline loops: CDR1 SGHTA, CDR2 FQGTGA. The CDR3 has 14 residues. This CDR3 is CASSLGSTQNIQYF. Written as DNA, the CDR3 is TGTGCCAGCAGCTTGGGCAGCACCCAAAACATTCAGTACTTC.